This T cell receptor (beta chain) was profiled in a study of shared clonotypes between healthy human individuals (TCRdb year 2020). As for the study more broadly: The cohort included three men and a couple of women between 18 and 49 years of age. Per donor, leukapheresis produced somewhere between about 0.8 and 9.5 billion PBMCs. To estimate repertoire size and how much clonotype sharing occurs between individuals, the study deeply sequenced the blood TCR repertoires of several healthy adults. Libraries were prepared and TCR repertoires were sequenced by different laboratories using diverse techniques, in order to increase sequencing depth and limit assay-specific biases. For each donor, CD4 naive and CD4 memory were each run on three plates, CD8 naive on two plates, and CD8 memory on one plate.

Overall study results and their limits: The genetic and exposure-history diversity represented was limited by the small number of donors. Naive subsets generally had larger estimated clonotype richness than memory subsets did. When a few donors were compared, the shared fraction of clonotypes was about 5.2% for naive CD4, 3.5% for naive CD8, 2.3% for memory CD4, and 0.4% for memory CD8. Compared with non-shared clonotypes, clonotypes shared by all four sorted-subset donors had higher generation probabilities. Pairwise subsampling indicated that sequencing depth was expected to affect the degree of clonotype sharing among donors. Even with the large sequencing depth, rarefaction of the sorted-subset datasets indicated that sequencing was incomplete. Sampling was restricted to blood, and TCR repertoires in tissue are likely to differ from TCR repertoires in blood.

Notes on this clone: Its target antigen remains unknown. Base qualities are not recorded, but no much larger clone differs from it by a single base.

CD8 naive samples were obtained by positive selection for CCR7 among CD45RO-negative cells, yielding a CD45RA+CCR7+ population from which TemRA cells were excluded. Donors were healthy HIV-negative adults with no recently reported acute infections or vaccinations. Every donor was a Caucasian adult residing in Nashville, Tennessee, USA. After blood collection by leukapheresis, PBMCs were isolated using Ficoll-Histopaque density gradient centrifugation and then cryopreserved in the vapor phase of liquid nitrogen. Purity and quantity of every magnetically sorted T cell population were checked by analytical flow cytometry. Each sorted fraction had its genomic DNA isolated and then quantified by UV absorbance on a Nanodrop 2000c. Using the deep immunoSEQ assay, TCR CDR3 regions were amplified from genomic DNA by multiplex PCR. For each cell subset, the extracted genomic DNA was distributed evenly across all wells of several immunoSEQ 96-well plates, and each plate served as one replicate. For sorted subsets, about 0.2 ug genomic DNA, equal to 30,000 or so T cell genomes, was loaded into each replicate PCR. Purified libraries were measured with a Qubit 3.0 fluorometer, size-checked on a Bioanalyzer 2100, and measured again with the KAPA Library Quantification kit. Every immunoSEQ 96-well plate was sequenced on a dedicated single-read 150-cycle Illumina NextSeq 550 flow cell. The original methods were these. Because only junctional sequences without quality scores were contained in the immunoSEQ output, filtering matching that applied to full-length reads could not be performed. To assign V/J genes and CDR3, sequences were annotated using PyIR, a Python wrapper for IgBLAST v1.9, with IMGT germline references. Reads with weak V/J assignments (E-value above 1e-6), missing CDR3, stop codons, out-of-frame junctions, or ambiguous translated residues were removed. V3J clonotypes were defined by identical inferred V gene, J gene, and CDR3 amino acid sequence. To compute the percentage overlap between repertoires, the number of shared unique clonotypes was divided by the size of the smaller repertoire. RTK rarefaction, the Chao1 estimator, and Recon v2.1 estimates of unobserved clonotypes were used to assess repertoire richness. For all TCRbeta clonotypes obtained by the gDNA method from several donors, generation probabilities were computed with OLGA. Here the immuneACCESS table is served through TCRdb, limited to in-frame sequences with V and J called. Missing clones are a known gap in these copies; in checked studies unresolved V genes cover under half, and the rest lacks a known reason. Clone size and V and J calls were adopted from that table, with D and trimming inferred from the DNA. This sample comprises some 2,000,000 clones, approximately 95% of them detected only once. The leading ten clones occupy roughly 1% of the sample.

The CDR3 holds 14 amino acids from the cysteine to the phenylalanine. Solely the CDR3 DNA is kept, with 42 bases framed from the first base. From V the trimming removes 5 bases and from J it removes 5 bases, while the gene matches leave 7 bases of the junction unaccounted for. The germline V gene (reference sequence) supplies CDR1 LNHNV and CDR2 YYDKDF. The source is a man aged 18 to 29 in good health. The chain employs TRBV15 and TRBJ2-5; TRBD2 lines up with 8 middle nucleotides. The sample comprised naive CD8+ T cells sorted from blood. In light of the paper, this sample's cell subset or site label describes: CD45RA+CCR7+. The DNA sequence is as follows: TGTGCCACCAGCTTTCTCGGGGGGGATGAGACCCAGTACTTC. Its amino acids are CATSFLGGDETQYF.